This T cell receptor (beta chain) originates from a study of tumour-infiltrating T cells in Burkitt lymphoma. Across the study: Overall and progression-free survival were predicted by productive clonality.

The germline gives CDR1 LNHDA, CDR2 SQIVND (reference sequence). The CDR3 has 18 residues. The V and J ends lost 3 bases and 11 bases respectively, with 31 bases between them. Sequencing used immunoSEQ multiplex PCR; TCRdb keeps in-frame clones, though not all of them. This sample has approximately 15,000 clones; about 77% occur once, and the top ten carry around 2%. Specimen: tumor tissue. This sequence originates from a human donor with diffuse large B-cell lymphoma. The chain combines TRBV19 with TRBJ1-1; D perhaps matches TRBD1 (6 bases). CDR3 bases: TGTGCCAGTAGTATTTCATCGATCGGACAGATGTTGGGGGGGACGGCTTTCTTT. It codes for CASSISSIGQMLGGTAFF.